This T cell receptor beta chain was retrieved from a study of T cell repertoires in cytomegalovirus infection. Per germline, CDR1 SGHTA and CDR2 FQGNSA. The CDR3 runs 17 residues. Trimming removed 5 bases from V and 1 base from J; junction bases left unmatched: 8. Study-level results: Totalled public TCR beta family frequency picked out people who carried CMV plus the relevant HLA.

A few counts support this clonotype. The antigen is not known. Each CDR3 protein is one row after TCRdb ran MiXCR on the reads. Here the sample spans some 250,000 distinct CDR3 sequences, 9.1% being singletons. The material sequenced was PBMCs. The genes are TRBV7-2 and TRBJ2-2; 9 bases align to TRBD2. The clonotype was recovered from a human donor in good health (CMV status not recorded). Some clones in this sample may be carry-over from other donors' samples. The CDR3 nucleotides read TGTGCCAGCAGCGGCGCGAGCGGGGGGTTGAACACCGGGGAGCTGTTTTTT. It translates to CASSGASGGLNTGELFF. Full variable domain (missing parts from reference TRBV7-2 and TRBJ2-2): GAGVSQSPSNKVTEKGKDVELRCDPISGHTALYWYRQSLGQGLEFLIYFQGNSAPDKSGLPSDRFSAERTGGSVSTLTIQRTQQEDSAVYLCASSGASGGLNTGELFFGEGSRLTVL.